This T cell receptor beta chain is from a study of CD8+ T cells in alopecia areata. Study details: Each of the treated patients was given oral tofacitinib, 5 to 10 mg twice daily, for moderate-to-severe alopecia areata.

V lost 5 bases and J lost 3, with 14 bases in between. This CDR3 has 14 residues. Germline lookup yields CDR1 SEHNR and CDR2 FQNEAQ (reference sequence). Noted treatment: oral pan-JAK inhibitor, 5-10 mg twice daily. Patients with alopecia areata provided lesional scalp punch biopsies as well as peripheral blood. Extraction of RNA preceded its reverse transcription into cDNA, which served as the sequencing template. The method was immunoSEQ multiplex PCR; TCRdb's version includes in-frame clones alone and lacks a portion of them. The data contain about 99,000 clones, under 90% of them singletons. Overall study findings and caveats: Higher clonality than in normal scalp was seen in lesional scalp, especially alopecia totalis/universalis. Under tofacitinib, fewer expanded CD8+ clones appeared among the top 100 scalp clones.

Comment on this clone: The antigen is undetermined.

Source: CD8+ T cells sorted from blood, taken at roughly week 30, from a patient treated with tofacitinib. The origin of this receptor is a human donor with alopecia areata. This rearrangement joins TRBV7-9 to TRBJ2-7, with D unresolved. As DNA, the CDR3 is TGTGCCAGCAGCCCGGGCGCCCTGGACTACGAGCAGTACTTC. It translates to CASSPGALDYEQYF.